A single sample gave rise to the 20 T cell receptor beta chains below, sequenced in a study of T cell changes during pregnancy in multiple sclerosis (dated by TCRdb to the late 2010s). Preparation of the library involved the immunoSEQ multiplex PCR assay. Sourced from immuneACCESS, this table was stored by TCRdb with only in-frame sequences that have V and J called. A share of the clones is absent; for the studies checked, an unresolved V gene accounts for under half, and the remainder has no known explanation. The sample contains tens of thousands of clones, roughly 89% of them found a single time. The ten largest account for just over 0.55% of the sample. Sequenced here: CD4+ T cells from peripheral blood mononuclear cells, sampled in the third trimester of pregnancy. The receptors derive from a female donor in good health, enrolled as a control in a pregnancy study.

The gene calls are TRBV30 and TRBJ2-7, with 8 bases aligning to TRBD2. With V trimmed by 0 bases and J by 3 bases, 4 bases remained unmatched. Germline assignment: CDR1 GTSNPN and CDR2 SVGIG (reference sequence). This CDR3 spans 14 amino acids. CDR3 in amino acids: CAWSVQAGVYEQYF. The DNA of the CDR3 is TGTGCCTGGAGTGTACAAGCGGGGGTCTACGAGCAGTACTTC.

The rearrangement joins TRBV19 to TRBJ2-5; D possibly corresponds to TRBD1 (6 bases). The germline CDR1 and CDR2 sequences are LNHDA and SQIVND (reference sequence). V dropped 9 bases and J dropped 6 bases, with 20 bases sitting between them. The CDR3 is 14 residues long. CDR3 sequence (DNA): TGTGCCAGCACAAAGCAGGGGAGCCCAAAGACCCAGTACTTC. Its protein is CASTKQGSPKTQYF.

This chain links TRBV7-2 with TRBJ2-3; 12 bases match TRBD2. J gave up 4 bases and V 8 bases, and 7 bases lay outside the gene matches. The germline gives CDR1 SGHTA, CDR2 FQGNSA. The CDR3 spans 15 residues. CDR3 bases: TGTGCCAGCCGCTATGGACTAGCGGGGTCAGATACGCAGTATTTT. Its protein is CASRYGLAGSDTQYF.

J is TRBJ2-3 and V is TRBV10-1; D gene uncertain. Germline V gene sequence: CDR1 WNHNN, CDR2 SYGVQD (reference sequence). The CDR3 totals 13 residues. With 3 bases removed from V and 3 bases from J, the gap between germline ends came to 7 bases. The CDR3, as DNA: TGCGCCAGCAGTGAACAGATTACAGATACGCAGTATTTT. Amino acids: CASSEQITDTQYF.

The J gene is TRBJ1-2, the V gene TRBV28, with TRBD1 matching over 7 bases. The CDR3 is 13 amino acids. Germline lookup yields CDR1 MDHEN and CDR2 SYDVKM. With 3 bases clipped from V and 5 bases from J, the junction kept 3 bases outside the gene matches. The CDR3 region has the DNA TGTGCCAGCAGTTTTAGGGGGCAGTATGGCTACACCTTC. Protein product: CASSFRGQYGYTF.

DNA of the CDR3: TGCGCCAGCAGCCGCGGGGACTACGGGACAGATACGCAGTATTTT. Its translation is CASSRGDYGTDTQYF. The chain has TRBV5-1 and TRBJ2-3; 7 positions agree with TRBD2. Germline values: CDR1 SGHRS, CDR2 YFSETQ. V was clipped by 4 bases and J by 3 bases; unmatched bases: 8. The CDR3 is made up of 15 amino acids.

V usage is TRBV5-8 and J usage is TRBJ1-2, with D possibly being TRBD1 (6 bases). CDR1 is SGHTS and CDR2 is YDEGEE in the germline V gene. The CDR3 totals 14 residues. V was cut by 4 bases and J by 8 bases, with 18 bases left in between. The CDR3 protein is CASSDTGSFNGYTF. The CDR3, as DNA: TGTGCCAGCAGCGATACAGGGTCATTTAACGGCTACACCTTC. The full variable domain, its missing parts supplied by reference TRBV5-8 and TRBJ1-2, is EAGVTQSPTHLIKTRGQQATLRCSPISGHTSVYWYQQALGLGLQFLLWYDEGEERNRGNFPPRFSGRQFPNYSSELNVNALELEDSALYLCASSDTGSFNGYTFGSGTRLTVV.

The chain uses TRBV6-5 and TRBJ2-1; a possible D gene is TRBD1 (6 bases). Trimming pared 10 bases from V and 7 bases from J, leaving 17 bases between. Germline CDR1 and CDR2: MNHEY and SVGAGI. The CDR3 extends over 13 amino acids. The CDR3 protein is CAIGEGQFNEQFF. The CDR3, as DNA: TGTGCCATCGGGGAAGGACAGTTTAATGAGCAGTTCTTC.

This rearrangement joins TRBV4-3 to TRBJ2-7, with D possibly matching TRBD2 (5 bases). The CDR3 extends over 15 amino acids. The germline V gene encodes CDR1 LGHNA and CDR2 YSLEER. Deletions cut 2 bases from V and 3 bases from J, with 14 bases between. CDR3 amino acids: CASSQSAGFNYEQYF. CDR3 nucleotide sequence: TGCGCCAGCAGCCAATCGGCGGGCTTCAACTACGAGCAGTACTTC.

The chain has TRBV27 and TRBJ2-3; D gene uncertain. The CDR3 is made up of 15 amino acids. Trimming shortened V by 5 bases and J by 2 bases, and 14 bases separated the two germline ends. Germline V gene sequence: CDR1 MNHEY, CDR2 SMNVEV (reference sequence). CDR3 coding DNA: TGTGCCAGCAGTCCCGCCCTCCGGGTCACAGATACGCAGTATTTT. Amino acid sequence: CASSPALRVTDTQYF.

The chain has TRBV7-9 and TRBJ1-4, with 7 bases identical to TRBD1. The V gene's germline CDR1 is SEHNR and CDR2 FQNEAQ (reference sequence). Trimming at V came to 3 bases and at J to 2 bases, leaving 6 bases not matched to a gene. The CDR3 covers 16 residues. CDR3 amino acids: CASSLSTTGTNEKLFF. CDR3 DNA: TGTGCCAGCAGCTTGTCTACGACAGGGACTAATGAAAAACTGTTTTTT.

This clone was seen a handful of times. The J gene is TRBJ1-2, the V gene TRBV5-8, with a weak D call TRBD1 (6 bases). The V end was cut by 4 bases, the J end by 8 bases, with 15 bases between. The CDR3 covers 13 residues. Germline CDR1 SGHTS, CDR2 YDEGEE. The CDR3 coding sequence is TGTGCCAGCAGCCAAACAGGGTGGCGCGGCTACACCTTC. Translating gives CASSQTGWRGYTF.

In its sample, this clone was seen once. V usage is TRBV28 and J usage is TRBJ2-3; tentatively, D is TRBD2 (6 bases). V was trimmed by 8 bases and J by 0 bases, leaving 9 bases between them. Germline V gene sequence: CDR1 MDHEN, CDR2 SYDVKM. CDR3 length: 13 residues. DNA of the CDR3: TGTGCCAGCGATGGAGGGAGCACAGATACGCAGTATTTT. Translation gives CASDGGSTDTQYF.

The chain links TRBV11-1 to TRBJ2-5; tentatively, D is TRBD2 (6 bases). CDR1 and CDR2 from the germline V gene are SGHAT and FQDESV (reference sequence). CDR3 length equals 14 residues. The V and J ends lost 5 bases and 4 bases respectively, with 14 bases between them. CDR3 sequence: CASSRGGSGETQYF. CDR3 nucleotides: TGTGCCAGCAGCCGCGGAGGGAGTGGAGAGACCCAGTACTTC.

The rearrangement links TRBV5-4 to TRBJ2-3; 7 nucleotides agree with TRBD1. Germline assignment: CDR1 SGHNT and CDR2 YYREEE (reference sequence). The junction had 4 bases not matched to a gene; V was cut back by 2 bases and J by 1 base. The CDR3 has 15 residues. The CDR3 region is CASSFLDRGTDTQYF. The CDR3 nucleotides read TGTGCCAGCAGCTTCCTCGACAGGGGCACAGATACGCAGTATTTT. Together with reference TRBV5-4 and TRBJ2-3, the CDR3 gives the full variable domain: ETGVTQSPTHLIKTRGQQVTLRCSSQSGHNTVSWYQQALGQGPQFIFQYYREEENGRGNFPPRFSGLQFPNYSSELNVNALELDDSALYLCASSFLDRGTDTQYFGPGTRLTVL.

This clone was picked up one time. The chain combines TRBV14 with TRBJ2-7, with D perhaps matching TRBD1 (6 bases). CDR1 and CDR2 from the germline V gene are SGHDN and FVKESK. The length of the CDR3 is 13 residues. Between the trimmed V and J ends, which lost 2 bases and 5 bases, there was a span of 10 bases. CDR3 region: CASSQRRDNEQYF. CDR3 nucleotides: TGTGCCAGCAGCCAACGCCGGGACAACGAGCAGTACTTC.

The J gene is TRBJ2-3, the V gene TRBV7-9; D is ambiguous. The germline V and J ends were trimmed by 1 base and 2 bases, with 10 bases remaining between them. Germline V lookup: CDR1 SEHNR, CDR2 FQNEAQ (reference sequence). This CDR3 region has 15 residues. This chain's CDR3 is CASSLDLQSTDTQYF. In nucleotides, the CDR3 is TGTGCCAGCAGCTTAGACCTCCAGTCCACAGATACGCAGTATTTT.

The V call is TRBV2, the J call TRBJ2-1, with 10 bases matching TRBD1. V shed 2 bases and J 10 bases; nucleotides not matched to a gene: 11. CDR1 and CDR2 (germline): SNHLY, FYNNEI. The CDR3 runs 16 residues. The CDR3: CASSELPGTGVREQFF. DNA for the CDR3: TGTGCCAGCAGTGAACTCCCCGGGACAGGGGTTCGGGAGCAGTTCTTC.

The CDR3 protein is CASSSWTAKTQYF. The CDR3 DNA reads TGTGCCAGTAGTTCTTGGACAGCCAAGACCCAGTACTTC. This chain connects TRBV19 to TRBJ2-5, with D possibly matching TRBD1 (6 bases). Germline CDR1 LNHDA, CDR2 SQIVND (reference sequence). V lost 5 bases and J lost 6, with 13 bases in between. The CDR3 runs 13 residues.

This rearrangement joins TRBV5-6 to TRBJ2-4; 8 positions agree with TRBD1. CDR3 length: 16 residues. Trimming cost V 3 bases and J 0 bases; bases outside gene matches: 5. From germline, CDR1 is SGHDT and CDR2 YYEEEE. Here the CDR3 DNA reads TGTGCCAGCAGCTACGGACAGGGCTTAGCCAAAAACATTCAGTACTTC. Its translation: CASSYGQGLAKNIQYF.